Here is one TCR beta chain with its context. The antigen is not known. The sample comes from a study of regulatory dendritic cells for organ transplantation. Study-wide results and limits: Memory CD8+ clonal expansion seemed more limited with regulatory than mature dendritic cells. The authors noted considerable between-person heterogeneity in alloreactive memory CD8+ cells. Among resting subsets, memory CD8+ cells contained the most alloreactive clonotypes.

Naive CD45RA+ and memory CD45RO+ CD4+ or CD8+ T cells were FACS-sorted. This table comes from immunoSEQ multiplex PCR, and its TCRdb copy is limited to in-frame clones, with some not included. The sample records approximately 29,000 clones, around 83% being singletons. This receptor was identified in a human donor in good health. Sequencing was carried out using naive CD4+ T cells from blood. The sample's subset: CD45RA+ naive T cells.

CDR3 sequence: CASSSRGAQNYGYTF. The CDR3, as DNA: TGTGCCAGCAGCTCGCGGGGGGCGCAGAACTATGGCTACACCTTC. The chain carries TRBV5-5 and TRBJ1-2, with D possibly matching TRBD1 (6 bases). The V and J ends lost 3 bases and 2 bases respectively, with 14 bases between them. The CDR3 is 15 residues long. CDR1 SGHKS and CDR2 YYEKEE come from the germline V gene (reference sequence).